This paragraph reports one T cell receptor beta chain. The sample is drawn from a study of cytomegalovirus exposure and HLA in healthy donors. This CDR3 has 13 residues. 60 Vbeta and 13 Jbeta primers were used in PCR. The repertoire was sequenced with immunoSEQ multiplex PCR; TCRdb's copy has only in-frame clones and lacks some. The profile covers roughly 100,000 clones, with 65% to 85% appearing a single time and 3.5% to 4.5% taken by the ten largest. Sequenced: PBMCs. This chain links TRBV12-1 with TRBJ2-7; the D call TRBD2 from the table was never checked on the DNA. TRBV12-1 is a pseudogene locus. This TCR derives from a man aged 50 to 60 in good health and CMV-seropositive. CDR3 bases: TGTGCCAGCAGCTCCCCCCCGGGAATGCGTATCTACTTC. Its translation is CASSSPPGMRIYF.